What follows are 23 T cell receptor beta chains derived from one specimen sequenced in a study of cytomegalovirus exposure and HLA in healthy donors. TCRdb's copy holds only in-frame clones and misses some; the assay was immunoSEQ multiplex PCR. This table has some 160,000 clones, 88% appearing once. Sequencing was done on a sample of PBMCs. The receptors were sampled from a man aged 18-30 years in good health and CMV-seronegative.

This chain uses TRBV5-4 with TRBJ2-7; 10 bases agree with TRBD1. Germline CDR1 reads SGHNT; CDR2 reads YYREEE (reference sequence). CDR3 length: 17 residues. The J segment lost 0 bases and the V segment lost 4 bases, leaving 10 bases of the junction unmatched. CDR3 sequence reads: CASSNRDRGLSSYEQYF. CDR3 nucleotides: TGTGCCAGCAGCAACCGGGACAGGGGCCTTAGCTCCTACGAGCAGTACTTC.

J is TRBJ1-2 and V is TRBV7-5. TRBV7-5 is a pseudogene locus. This CDR3 comprises 14 residues. The CDR3 DNA sequence: TGTGTCAGACCCTCTACGGGGTCTAACTATGGCTACACCTTC. It yields the protein CVRPSTGSNYGYTF.

The genes are TRBV6-5 and TRBJ1-2, with D tentatively TRBD1 (6 bases). Per the germline V gene, CDR1 is MNHEY and CDR2 is SVGAGI. The length of the CDR3 is 13 residues. V was shortened by 2 bases and J by 8 bases, with 12 bases between the two germline ends. The CDR3, as DNA: TGTGCCAGCAGTTACGGGGGCGCTGAGGGCTACACCTTC. It is translated as CASSYGGAEGYTF.

The rearrangement links TRBV28 to TRBJ1-2; D call uncertain. Germline V gene sequence: CDR1 MDHEN, CDR2 SYDVKM. V was trimmed by 5 bases and J by 4 bases, leaving 14 bases between them. CDR3 length equals 14 residues. The CDR3 here is CASSPSGWSYGYTF. In nucleotides, the CDR3 is TGTGCCAGCAGTCCATCGGGGTGGAGCTATGGCTACACCTTC.

This chain links TRBV6-1 with TRBJ1-1; D may be TRBD1 (5 bases). The ends were cut back, 6 bases at V and 0 bases at J, with 8 bases in the middle. The germline gives CDR1 MNHNS, CDR2 SASEGT. This CDR3 has 13 residues. The CDR3 protein is CASRGLLNTEAFF. CDR3 coding DNA: TGTGCCAGCAGGGGACTCCTGAACACTGAAGCTTTCTTT.

There are a few counts of this clone. The J gene is TRBJ2-7, the V gene TRBV28; 12 positions agree with TRBD2. The trim removed 3 bases at V and 3 bases at J, leaving 18 bases unmatched. The CDR3 contains 20 residues. Germline lookup yields CDR1 MDHEN and CDR2 SYDVKM. The chain's CDR3 is CASSLFFMTSGRHTGYEQYF. As DNA, the CDR3 is TGTGCCAGCAGTTTGTTTTTTATGACTAGCGGGAGACACACGGGCTACGAGCAGTACTTC.

The gene calls are TRBV5-6 and TRBJ1-4; D is ambiguous. The CDR3 consists of 15 residues. CDR1 and CDR2 from the germline V gene are SGHDT and YYEEEE. Trimming took off 4 bases at V and 0 bases at J, with 10 bases between the two ends. DNA of the CDR3: TGTGCCAGCAGCCCCTCCGGTGCAACTAATGAAAAACTGTTTTTT. Residues: CASSPSGATNEKLFF.

The V gene is TRBV5-1, the J gene TRBJ2-5, with D unresolved. Germline values: CDR1 SGHRS, CDR2 YFSETQ. There are 15 residues in the CDR3. Trimming removed 0 bases from V and 0 bases from J, with 9 bases in between. In DNA form, the CDR3 reads TGCGCCAGCAGCTTGGGTGGCCAGTACCAAGAGACCCAGTACTTC. Translation gives CASSLGGQYQETQYF.

The rearrangement links TRBV11-2 to TRBJ2-1; D is undetermined. V lost 3 bases and J 0 bases, leaving 18 bases between the germline ends. The length of the CDR3 is 18 residues. Germline lookup yields CDR1 SGHAT and CDR2 FQNNGV. The CDR3 DNA follows: TGTGCCAGCAGCTTCGCCCCCAGTCCCTGGAGCTCCTACAATGAGCAGTTCTTC. Protein product: CASSFAPSPWSSYNEQFF.

The chain has TRBV28 and TRBJ2-5; 14 nucleotides match TRBD2. Trimming at V came to 6 bases and at J to 5 bases, leaving 5 bases not matched to a gene. This CDR3 region has 15 residues. In germline, CDR1 is MDHEN, CDR2 SYDVKM. The CDR3 sequence is CASSMGLAGVETQYF. The CDR3 bases are TGTGCCAGCAGCATGGGACTAGCGGGAGTCGAGACCCAGTACTTC.

The gene calls are TRBV5-1 and TRBJ2-2, with 10 bases aligning to TRBD2. Germline assignment: CDR1 SGHRS and CDR2 YFSETQ. The J segment lost 4 bases and the V segment lost 4 bases, leaving 7 bases of the junction unmatched. The CDR3 is 16 residues long. The CDR3 loop reads CASSAYSGGSTGELFF. CDR3 coding DNA: TGCGCCAGCAGCGCCTATAGCGGGGGGTCCACCGGGGAGCTGTTTTTT.

The V gene is TRBV6-6, the J gene TRBJ1-1, with D possibly matching TRBD1 (5 bases). This CDR3 spans 14 amino acids. V was clipped by 5 bases and J by 10 bases, with 20 bases between them. Germline lookup yields CDR1 MNHNY and CDR2 SVGAGI (reference sequence). CDR3 region: CASSQGVWGDGAFF. In nucleotides, the CDR3 is TGTGCCAGCAGTCAAGGGGTGTGGGGTGATGGAGCTTTCTTT.

The chain carries TRBV30 and TRBJ1-1; D is unclear. The germline V gene has CDR1 GTSNPN and CDR2 SVGIG (reference sequence). The CDR3 runs to 13 residues. V lost 0 bases and J lost 1, with 6 bases in between. The CDR3 reads CAWSVHKNTEAFF. CDR3 bases: TGTGCCTGGAGTGTACACAAGAACACTGAAGCTTTCTTT.

The chain recombines TRBV5-1 with TRBJ1-4, with a possible D match to TRBD1 (6 bases). From germline, CDR1 is SGHRS and CDR2 YFSETQ. The CDR3 is 15 residues long. Trimming cost V 0 bases and J 4 bases, with 10 bases left between them. The CDR3 region is CASSLEGGRNEKLFF. The DNA for the CDR3 is TGCGCCAGCAGCTTGGAGGGGGGGCGTAATGAAAAACTGTTTTTT.

The rearrangement uses TRBV4-2 and TRBJ2-2; 7 nucleotides agree with TRBD1. The germline V gene has CDR1 LGHNA and CDR2 YNFKEQ. This CDR3 spans 17 amino acids. With V trimmed by 0 bases and J by 4 bases, 8 bases remained unmatched. CDR3 sequence (DNA): TGTGCCAGCAGCCAAGATCTGGTCAGGGGGTCCACCGGGGAGCTGTTTTTT. Translating gives CASSQDLVRGSTGELFF.

This sequence joins TRBV29-1 and TRBJ2-7; D may be TRBD1 (6 bases). Trimming removed 4 bases from V and 1 base from J, with 11 bases in between. This CDR3 spans 13 amino acids. The germline gives CDR1 SQVTM, CDR2 ANQGSEA. The CDR3 DNA sequence: TGCAGCGTTGCCACAGGGAATTCCTACGAGCAGTACTTC. Protein: CSVATGNSYEQYF.

The chain employs TRBV14 and TRBJ1-2, with D possibly TRBD1 on 5 matching bases. V was cut by 4 bases and J by 7 bases, with 13 bases left in between. The CDR3 is made up of 13 amino acids. Germline loops: CDR1 SGHDN, CDR2 FVKESK. CDR3 loop: CASSLTRAGGYTF. As DNA, the CDR3 is TGTGCCAGCAGCCTAACCAGGGCAGGTGGCTACACCTTC.

The V and J genes are TRBV11-3 and TRBJ2-1; TRBD2 might be the D (7 bases). This CDR3 is 15 amino acids long. Germline assignment: CDR1 SGHNT and CDR2 YENEEA. Trimming pared 4 bases from V and 7 bases from J, leaving 17 bases between. Here the CDR3 reads CASSSRGGISNEQFF. CDR3 nucleotides: TGTGCCAGCAGCTCTAGGGGGGGAATTTCGAATGAGCAGTTCTTC.

Many counts were recorded for this clone. This CDR3 is also generated by other DNA sequences in the sample. CDR3 coding DNA: TGCAGCGTTGAACGCAGGGACAATGAGCAGTTCTTC. Translated, it gives CSVERRDNEQFF. This sequence joins TRBV29-1 and TRBJ2-1; maybe TRBD1 (5 bases). The CDR3 loop spans 12 amino acids. CDR1 and CDR2 from the germline V gene are SQVTM and ANQGSEA. V was shortened by 2 bases and J by 5 bases, with 7 bases between the two germline ends.

The chain couples TRBV19 to TRBJ2-1; 7 nucleotides line up with TRBD2. The CDR3 is 15 residues long. J gave up 9 bases and V 2 bases, and 10 bases lay outside the gene matches. Germline V lookup: CDR1 LNHDA, CDR2 SQIVND (reference sequence). The chain's CDR3 is CASSIMGGSEVEQFF. CDR3 in DNA: TGTGCCAGTAGTATAATGGGGGGGAGTGAGGTTGAGCAGTTCTTC.

This clone showed up just once. V gene TRBV11-3 combines with J gene TRBJ2-5; 9 positions match TRBD1. In germline, CDR1 is SGHNT, CDR2 YENEEA. The V and J ends lost 1 base and 4 bases, in that order; junction bases with no gene match: 13. This CDR3 region has 18 residues. CDR3 sequence: CASSLGERADRGRETQYF. CDR3 nucleotides: TGTGCCAGCAGCTTAGGTGAACGGGCGGACAGGGGACGAGAGACCCAGTACTTC.

This chain joins TRBV18 and TRBJ1-1; TRBD1 aligns across 7 bases. CDR3 length: 17 amino acids. V was pared by 2 bases and J by 0 bases, with 9 bases of the junction left unmatched. The germline V gene has CDR1 KGHSH and CDR2 LQKENI. In nucleotides, the CDR3 is TGTGCCAGCTCACCATCACAGGGGAAGGGAATGAACACTGAAGCTTTCTTT. Its protein product is CASSPSQGKGMNTEAFF. Looking up the rest from reference TRBV18 and TRBJ1-1 gives the full variable domain: NAGVMQNPRHLVRRRGQEARLRCSPMKGHSHVYWYRQLPEEGLKFMVYLQKENIIDESGMPKERFSAEFPKEGPSILRIQQVVRGDSAAYFCASSPSQGKGMNTEAFFGQGTRLTVV.

The chain uses TRBV28 and TRBJ1-1; D is unresolved. Germline CDR1 is MDHEN and CDR2 is SYDVKM. CDR3 length: 13 amino acids. The V end lost 5 bases, the J end lost 4 bases, and 11 bases lay between the germline ends. Written as DNA, the CDR3 is TGTGCCAGCAGTCCGCCGCGGCGCACTGAAGCTTTCTTT. Translated: CASSPPRRTEAFF.